These 25 T cell receptor beta chains were all obtained from the same sample, sequenced in a study of T cells after yellow fever vaccination. TCRdb recomputed calls from the 5' RACE reads with MiXCR, one row per CDR3 protein. The table records 250,000 to 350,000 distinct CDR3 sequences, about 6.6% of them present only once. The sequences come from PBMCs, collected 45 days after the first yellow fever vaccination. All receptors come from a man in his late teens or twenties who received the YFV17D yellow fever vaccine.

A remark on this clonotype: One end of the junction does not line up with germline, which may come from a read error. This chain links TRBV7-9 with TRBJ2-5, with D possibly matching TRBD1 (5 bases). Germline V gene lookup returns CDR1 SEHNR and CDR2 FQNEAQ (reference sequence). This CDR3 region has 14 residues. The CDR3 region has the DNA TGTGCCGTAGGACGGCAGGGCCCTCAAGAGACCCAGTCCTTC. Translation: CAVGRQGPQETQSF. The variable domain in full, completed from reference TRBV7-9 and TRBJ2-5, reads DTGVSQNPRHKITKRGQNVTFRCDPISEHNRLYWYRQTLGQGPEFLTYFQNEAQLEKSRLLSDRFSAERPKGSFSTLEIQRTEQGDSAMYLCAVGRQGPQETQSFGPGTRLLVL.

Many counts were recorded for this clonotype. The chain uses TRBV15 and TRBJ2-1; maybe TRBD2 (7 bases). Trimming pared 3 bases from V and 8 bases from J, leaving 20 bases between. The CDR3 length is 16 residues. Per the germline V gene, CDR1 is LNHNV and CDR2 is YYDKDF (reference sequence). CDR3: CATSSFTGTGGDEQFF. The CDR3 DNA follows: TGTGCCACCAGCAGCTTTACCGGGACGGGGGGCGATGAGCAGTTCTTC.

For this clonotype: This may come from a read error, since a much larger clone is one base off. The rearrangement joins TRBV29-1 to TRBJ2-5, with TRBD1 matching over 9 bases. Germline CDR1 and CDR2: SQVTM and ANQGSEA. The CDR3 totals 13 residues. The J segment lost 2 bases and the V segment lost 7 bases, leaving 5 bases of the junction unmatched. CDR3 protein: CSEFGQGQETQYF. The CDR3 DNA is TGCAGCGAGTTCGGACAGGGGCAAGAGACCCAGTACTTC.

This clonotype appeared a few times. This chain uses TRBV12-3 or TRBV12-4 with TRBJ2-1, with D perhaps matching TRBD2 (6 bases). The CDR3 loop spans 16 amino acids. With 4 bases removed from V and 4 bases from J, the gap between germline ends came to 17 bases. The CDR3 DNA reads as TGTGCCAGCAGTTGGAAACCGGGACTGCAGTACAATGAGCAGTTCTTC. Translation gives CASSWKPGLQYNEQFF.

This clonotype was picked up a small number of times. The gene calls are TRBV6-1 and TRBJ2-7; TRBD1 is a possible D gene (6 bases). The CDR3 runs to 16 residues. Per germline, CDR1 MNHNS and CDR2 SASEGT. With 6 bases removed from V and 6 bases from J, the gap between germline ends came to 24 bases. CDR3: CASSLPPTLTGSEQYF. The CDR3 nucleotides are TGTGCCAGCAGCCTCCCACCCACCCTGACAGGTTCCGAGCAGTACTTC.

The chain joins TRBV12-3 or TRBV12-4 to TRBJ1-1; D gene uncertain. Trimming took 3 bases from V and 2 from J, leaving 10 bases between them. The CDR3 spans 14 residues. This chain's CDR3 is CASSFSPLNTEAFF. DNA for the CDR3: TGTGCCAGCAGTTTTTCGCCCCTTAACACTGAAGCTTTCTTT.

The rearrangement links TRBV20-1 to TRBJ2-2, with D unresolved. Trimming left V 5 bases short and J 5 bases short, with 6 bases between. Germline V gene data show CDR1 as DFQATT and CDR2 as SNEGSKA (reference sequence). This CDR3 contains 11 residues. CDR3 amino acids: CSAAGTGELFF. DNA of the CDR3: TGCAGTGCTGCAGGAACCGGGGAGCTGTTTTTT.

Ten or more counts support this clonotype. The rearrangement joins TRBV12-3 or TRBV12-4 to TRBJ1-1; D is uncertain. Between the trimmed V and J ends, which lost 6 bases and 0 bases, there was a span of 11 bases. This CDR3 comprises 14 residues. CDR3 DNA sequence: TGTGCCAGCAGCTCAACAGCGATGAACACTGAAGCTTTCTTT. Protein: CASSSTAMNTEAFF.

This clonotype was found a few times. V gene TRBV29-1 combines with J gene TRBJ2-7; D may be TRBD2 (5 bases). Germline CDR1 SQVTM, CDR2 ANQGSEA. The CDR3 covers 14 residues. The V end lost 3 bases, the J end lost 1 base, and 13 bases lay between the germline ends. For the CDR3, the DNA is TGCAGCGTTGAGTCCGGCAGCGGATCCTACGAGCAGTACTTC. It codes for CSVESGSGSYEQYF.

This chain links TRBV10-3 with TRBJ2-1; 10 nucleotides match TRBD2. This CDR3 region has 15 residues. The V gene's germline CDR1 is ENHRY and CDR2 SYGVKD. Trimming cost V 4 bases and J 10 bases; bases outside gene matches: 10. The CDR3 region is CAISAKRGGPEEQFF. CDR3 DNA sequence: TGTGCCATCAGTGCCAAGCGGGGGGGCCCCGAGGAGCAGTTCTTC.

Ten or more counts support this clonotype. The rearrangement uses TRBV7-2 and TRBJ2-5; TRBD1 might be the D (6 bases). Per the germline V gene, CDR1 is SGHTA and CDR2 is FQGNSA. The CDR3 covers 15 residues. Trimming removed 4 bases from V and 4 bases from J, with 16 bases in between. The DNA of the CDR3 is TGTGCCAGCAGCTCAGAATGGGGGCGGGTAGAGACCCAGTACTTC. Its translation is CASSSEWGRVETQYF. Combining the CDR3 with reference TRBV7-2 and TRBJ2-5 gives the whole variable domain GAGVSQSPSNKVTEKGKDVELRCDPISGHTALYWYRQSLGQGLEFLIYFQGNSAPDKSGLPSDRFSAERTGGSVSTLTIQRTQQEDSAVYLCASSSEWGRVETQYFGPGTRLLVL.

This clonotype was seen at least ten times. The chain combines TRBV7-3 with TRBJ2-5; 8 nucleotides line up with TRBD2. CDR3 length: 13 residues. CDR1 is SGHTA and CDR2 is FQGTGA in the germline V gene. Unmatched junction bases numbered 6, after V lost 5 bases and J lost 7 bases. The CDR3 region has the DNA TGTGCCAGCAGCCTCTCCGGGAGGGGGACCCAGTACTTC. Translated: CASSLSGRGTQYF.

A single count supports this clonotype. The V gene is TRBV4-3, the J gene TRBJ2-3; 7 bases map to TRBD1. Germline V lookup: CDR1 LGHNA, CDR2 YSLEER. The CDR3 sequence is 16 residues long. V lost 4 bases and J lost 4; bases outside the gene matches: 11. Here the CDR3 reads CASSPVGRGRSDTQYF. The CDR3, as DNA: TGCGCCAGCAGCCCTGTGGGAAGGGGGCGGTCAGATACGCAGTATTTT.

A few counts support this clonotype. The V and J genes are TRBV3-1 and TRBJ2-5, with D perhaps TRBD1 or TRBD2 (5 bases each). The CDR3 spans 15 residues. Germline V gene data show CDR1 as LGHDT and CDR2 as YNNKEL (reference sequence). V gave up 1 base and J gave up 0 bases, with 9 bases separating them. This CDR3 reads CASSQGWGNQETQYF. The CDR3 region has the DNA TGTGCCAGCAGCCAAGGGTGGGGGAACCAAGAGACCCAGTACTTC.

Ten or more counts support this clonotype. The rearrangement links TRBV5-1 to TRBJ2-3, with 13 bases lining up with TRBD2. The CDR3 covers 16 residues. The germline V gene has CDR1 SGHRS and CDR2 YFSETQ. V trimming: 2 bases; J trimming: 2 bases; junction bases outside the gene matches: 2. The CDR3 loop reads CASSFGLAGATDTQYF. DNA for the CDR3: TGCGCCAGCAGCTTCGGACTAGCGGGGGCCACAGATACGCAGTATTTT.

Many counts were recorded for this clonotype. The chain joins TRBV6-5 to TRBJ1-5; weak D call: TRBD1 (6 bases). The V and J ends lost 6 bases and 6 bases respectively, with 18 bases between them. The germline V gene has CDR1 MNHEY and CDR2 SVGAGI. CDR3 length equals 15 residues. The CDR3 DNA sequence: TGTGCCAGCAGATACAGGGCAGAGCCGATTCAGCCCCAGCATTTT. Its protein product is CASRYRAEPIQPQHF.

This chain connects TRBV4-1 to TRBJ2-1, with no clear D. V was trimmed by 4 bases and J by 0 bases, leaving 13 bases between them. This CDR3 contains 16 residues. Germline values: CDR1 MGHRA, CDR2 YSYEKL. CDR3 nucleotides: TGCGCCAGCAGCCGCCGGACCCCGAGCTCCTACAATGAGCAGTTCTTC. This sequence encodes CASSRRTPSSYNEQFF.

This clonotype was counted only a few times. The rearrangement links TRBV6-5 to TRBJ2-2; 7 nucleotides align to TRBD2. CDR3 length: 16 amino acids. Germline CDR1 and CDR2: MNHEY and SVGAGI. The junction had 6 bases not matched to a gene; V was cut back by 0 bases and J by 5 bases. CDR3: CASSYSSWEGTGELFF. The CDR3 bases are TGTGCCAGCAGTTACTCGTCCTGGGAGGGGACCGGGGAGCTGTTTTTT.

This clonotype was seen only a few times. The genes are TRBV12-3 or TRBV12-4 and TRBJ2-3; D perhaps matches TRBD2 (6 bases). Trimming stripped 4 bases from V and 0 bases from J, with 11 bases between. The CDR3 is 15 amino acids. For the CDR3, the DNA is TGTGCCAGCAGTTGGACCGGGGGAAGCACAGATACGCAGTATTTT. It is translated as CASSWTGGSTDTQYF.

This clonotype has more than one count but fewer than ten. The chain recombines TRBV19 with TRBJ2-2; 8 bases map to TRBD1. The CDR3 sequence is 15 residues long. Looked up from germline, CDR1 is LNHDA and CDR2 is SQIVND (reference sequence). The V and J ends lost 3 bases and 5 bases, in that order; junction bases with no gene match: 5. This CDR3 reads CASSMQGARTGELFF. CDR3 DNA sequence: TGTGCCAGTAGTATGCAGGGGGCGCGGACCGGGGAGCTGTTTTTT.

Turning to this clonotype: The junction departs from germline at one end; a sequencing error may be responsible. This sequence joins TRBV20-1 and TRBJ1-5; unclear D gene. Germline CDR1 DFQATT, CDR2 SNEGSKA (reference sequence). CDR3 length equals 11 residues. CDR3 coding DNA: TGCAGTGCTAGAGGCTATCAACCCCAGCATTTT. It yields the protein CSARGYQPQHF.

As concerns this clonotype: The germline gene is not matched at one end of the junction; a read error may be the cause. This chain joins TRBV7-9 and TRBJ1-5; D unresolved. This CDR3 spans 13 amino acids. In germline, CDR1 is SEHNR, CDR2 FQNEAQ (reference sequence). This CDR3 reads CASSSHKNRPQHF. CDR3 in DNA: TGTGCCAGCAGCTCCCATAAGAATCGGCCCCAGCATTTT.

At least ten counts were recorded for this clonotype. The chain employs TRBV11-2 and TRBJ2-1, with TRBD2 identical over 14 bases. CDR1 and CDR2 from the germline V gene are SGHAT and FQNNGV. J gave up 7 bases and V 5 bases, and 4 bases lay outside the gene matches. The CDR3 length is 15 residues. In nucleotides, the CDR3 is TGTGCCAGCAGCCCCTGGACTAGCGGGGGGAATGAGCAGTTCTTC. It is translated as CASSPWTSGGNEQFF.

This chain joins TRBV7-2 and TRBJ2-1, with D possibly TRBD2 on 6 matching bases. V was trimmed by 0 bases and J by 6 bases, leaving 15 bases between them. This CDR3 contains 16 residues. Germline V gene sequence: CDR1 SGHTA, CDR2 FQGNSA. CDR3 bases: TGTGCCAGCAGCTTAGCCCTAGGGGTGCGGGGCAATGAGCAGTTCTTC. Translating it yields CASSLALGVRGNEQFF.

The chain recombines TRBV11-2 with TRBJ2-3, with D possibly matching TRBD2 (6 bases). V lost 4 bases and J 2 bases, leaving 19 bases between the germline ends. Germline CDR1 SGHAT, CDR2 FQNNGV. The length of the CDR3 is 17 residues. CDR3 in DNA: TGTGCCAGCAGCTCTCCGGAGGGGCAGGACCCCACAGATACGCAGTATTTT. Translating gives CASSSPEGQDPTDTQYF.